The clone carrying this T cell receptor (beta chain) was seen a single time. Using RNA transcripts as the source, TCR beta CDR3 regions were amplified. The HTBI primer set drove a first-round RT-PCR of the TCR CDR3. TCRdb re-called the multiplex PCR reads through MiXCR, storing one row per CDR3 protein. The table lists 500,000 to 800,000 distinct CDR3 sequences, roughly 14% of them singletons. This CDR3 has 19 amino acids. CDR1 and CDR2 from the germline V gene are SGHTA and FQGTGA. The V segment lost 5 bases and the J segment 9 bases; nucleotides outside the gene matches: 17. This record comes from a study of T cells in Graves' hyperthyroidism and ophthalmopathy. Each 10 ml fresh peripheral blood draw supplied the PBMCs.

Sequencing was performed on blood. The V call is TRBV7-3, the J call TRBJ2-1; 15 nucleotides align to TRBD2. The receptor was derived from a woman between 50 and 59 years old with Graves' ophthalmopathy. CDR3 region: CASSPSGDGTSGRNLEQFF. CDR3 nucleotide sequence: TGTGCCAGCAGCCCTTCGGGGGATGGGACTAGCGGGAGGAATCTTGAGCAGTTCTTC.